These T cell receptor beta chains were read from a single sample in a study of cytomegalovirus exposure and HLA in healthy donors. Sequencing used immunoSEQ multiplex PCR; TCRdb keeps in-frame clones, though not all of them. The sample carries roughly 170,000 clones, roughly three quarters recorded once. The sequencing sample was made of PBMCs. Receptor source: a woman aged 45-65 years in good health and CMV-seropositive. Each CDR3 is given with its conserved first and last residue. The D gene is left open where the match is weak. The listing skips clone size in some rows; elsewhere it reads once, few, many or a size class.

TRBV18,few,TRBJ1-2,NA,CASSPPGGLGGYGYTF,TGTGCCAGCTCACCACCGGGGGGGCTCGGAGGTTATGGCTACACCTTC
TRBV2,NA,TRBJ2-1,NA,CASSLVQGHEQFF,TGTGCCAGCAGTCTTGTACAGGGCCATGAGCAGTTCTTC
TRBV2,NA,TRBJ1-2,NA,CASRQTEYGYTF,TGTGCCAGCAGGCAGACAGAATATGGCTACACCTTC
TRBV9,NA,TRBJ2-5,NA,CASSARRESTGETQYF,TGTGCCAGCAGCGCCCGGAGGGAGTCAACCGGGGAGACCCAGTACTTC
TRBV6-5,NA,TRBJ1-2,TRBD1,CASTRQGAPAYGYTF,TGTGCCAGCACCCGACAGGGGGCGCCGGCCTATGGCTACACCTTC
TRBV6-1,NA,TRBJ1-5,TRBD1,CASSPGTGGGPQHF,TGTGCCAGCAGTCCCGGGACAGGGGGGGGGCCCCAGCATTTT
TRBV21-1,NA,TRBJ1-4,NA,CASTFATNEKLFF,TGTGCCAGCACCTTTGCAACTAATGAAAAACTGTTTTTT
TRBV5-1,NA,TRBJ2-1,TRBD1,CASSLGGGWEQFF,TGCGCCAGCAGCTTGGGAGGGGGCTGGGAGCAGTTCTTC
TRBV7-6,NA,TRBJ2-2,TRBD1,CASSLGTGNTGELFF,TGTGCCAGCAGCCTCGGGACAGGGAACACCGGGGAGCTGTTTTTT
TRBV4-1,NA,TRBJ1-6,NA,CASSHASGTPGNSPLHF,TGCGCCAGCAGCCACGCGTCAGGTACCCCTGGGAATTCACCCCTCCACTTT
TRBV10-1,NA,TRBJ2-2,TRBD2,CASSRAGNTGGLFF,TGCGCCAGCAGTAGAGCGGGGAACACCGGGGGGCTGTTTTTT
TRBV5-5,few,TRBJ2-1,NA,CASSLEGGGGDEQFF,TGTGCCAGCAGCTTGGAGGGCGGAGGAGGGGATGAGCAGTTCTTC
TRBV6-5,NA,TRBJ1-6,TRBD1,CASSRRDRGTSPLHF,TGTGCCAGCAGTCGCAGGGACAGGGGAACTTCACCCCTCCACTTT
TRBV30,NA,TRBJ1-1,NA,CAWRNTRTEAFF,TGTGCCTGGAGAAACACCCGCACTGAAGCTTTCTTT
TRBV4-1,many,TRBJ1-1,NA,CASSLNWGGPTEAFF,TGCGCCAGCAGCCTTAACTGGGGGGGGCCCACTGAAGCTTTCTTT
TRBV7-9,NA,TRBJ1-5,NA,CASSLGTANQPQHF,TGTGCCAGCAGCTTAGGGACAGCCAATCAGCCCCAGCATTTT
TRBV5-1,NA,TRBJ1-1,TRBD1,CASSKGQGNTEAFF,TGCGCCAGCAGCAAGGGACAGGGAAACACTGAAGCTTTCTTT
TRBV6-5,once,TRBJ2-3,TRBD1,CASSYPGQGGTDTQYF,TGTGCCAGCAGTTACCCGGGACAGGGGGGCACAGATACGCAGTATTTT
TRBV20-1,NA,TRBJ2-3,TRBD2,CSALAGGAQYF,TGCAGTGCTTTAGCGGGGGGAGCGCAGTATTTT
TRBV6-1,few,TRBJ2-1,NA,CASNAGSYNEQFF,TGTGCCAGCAACGCAGGCTCCTACAATGAGCAGTTCTTC
TRBV1,NA,TRBJ1-3,NA,CTSSQDAIDGNTIYF,TGCACCAGCAGCCAAGATGCGATTGATGGAAACACCATATATTTT
TRBV19,few,TRBJ2-1,NA,CASSERRGEQFF,TGTGCCAGTAGTGAACGTAGGGGTGAGCAGTTCTTC
TRBV9,NA,TRBJ2-2,TRBD2,CASSRTSGGGGELFF,TGTGCCAGCAGCCGAACTAGCGGAGGCGGCGGGGAGCTGTTTTTT
TRBV4-2,NA,TRBJ2-7,TRBD1,CASSPLDGGQGSSEQYF,TGTGCCAGCAGCCCCCTGGATGGGGGACAGGGCTCAAGCGAGCAGTACTTC
TRBV7-9,NA,TRBJ1-2,NA,CASSQQALYGYTF,TGTGCCAGCAGCCAACAGGCTCTCTATGGCTACACCTTC
TRBV18,few,TRBJ1-1,NA,CASSPRGSVHTEAFF,TGTGCCAGCTCACCGCGGGGATCGGTTCACACTGAAGCTTTCTTT
TRBV9,few,TRBJ2-7,TRBD1,CASSVSGTAPYEQYF,TGTGCCAGCAGCGTCTCCGGGACAGCCCCCTACGAGCAGTACTTC
TRBV25-1,NA,TRBJ1-3,TRBD1,CASSGLTGQDSGNTIYF,TGTGCCAGCAGTGGATTGACGGGACAGGACTCTGGAAACACCATATATTTT
TRBV13,NA,TRBJ1-2,NA,CASSERQLYGYTF,TGTGCCAGCAGCGAAAGACAGCTTTATGGCTACACCTTC
TRBV5-1,once,TRBJ1-1,TRBD1,CASSLDRGNTEAFF,TGCGCCAGCAGCTTGGACAGGGGCAACACTGAAGCTTTCTTT
TRBV29-1,few,TRBJ1-2,TRBD1,CSVGGQGKGYTF,TGCAGCGTTGGGGGACAGGGAAAGGGCTACACCTTC
TRBV10-3,NA,TRBJ2-1,NA,CAIRDTSYNEQFF,TGTGCCATCAGGGACACTTCCTACAATGAGCAGTTCTTC
TRBV2,NA,TRBJ1-1,TRBD1,CASNQFSRTGVGTEAFF,TGTGCCAGCAACCAATTCTCCCGGACAGGGGTAGGCACTGAAGCTTTCTTT
TRBV10-3,once,TRBJ2-2,TRBD2,CAITGLAPNTGELFF,TGTGCCATCACGGGACTAGCTCCGAACACCGGGGAGCTGTTTTTT
TRBV1,NA,TRBJ2-3,NA,CTSSRTGGLIAPLASTDTQYF,TGCACCAGCAGCCGAACGGGGGGGCTTATTGCGCCCCTCGCTAGCACAGATACGCAGTATTTT
TRBV19,NA,TRBJ1-2,NA,CASISEAHGYTF,TGTGCCAGTATCTCCGAGGCGCATGGCTACACCTTC
TRBV4-2,once,TRBJ1-2,TRBD1,CASSQETGTEGFYGYTF,TGTGCCAGCAGCCAAGAGACAGGGACGGAAGGGTTCTACGGCTACACCTTC